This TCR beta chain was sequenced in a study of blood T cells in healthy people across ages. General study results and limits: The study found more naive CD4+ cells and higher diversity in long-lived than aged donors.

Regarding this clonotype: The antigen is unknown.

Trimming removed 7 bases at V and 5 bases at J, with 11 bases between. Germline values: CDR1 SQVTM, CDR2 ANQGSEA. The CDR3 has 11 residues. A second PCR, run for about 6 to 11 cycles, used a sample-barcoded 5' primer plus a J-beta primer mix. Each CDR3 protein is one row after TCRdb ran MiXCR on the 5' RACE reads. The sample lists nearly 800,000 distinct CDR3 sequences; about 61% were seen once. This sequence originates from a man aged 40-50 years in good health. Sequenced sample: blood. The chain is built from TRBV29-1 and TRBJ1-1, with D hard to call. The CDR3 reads CSAQPDTEAFF. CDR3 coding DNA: TGCAGCGCCCAACCCGATACTGAAGCTTTCTTT. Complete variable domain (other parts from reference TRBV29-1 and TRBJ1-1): SAVISQKPSRDICQRGTSLTIQCQVDSQVTMMFWYRQQPGQSLTLIATANQGSEATYESGFVIDKFPISRPNLTFSTLTVSNMSPEDSSIYLCSAQPDTEAFFGQGTRLTVV.